The 14 T cell receptor beta chains reported below all come from one sample, sequenced in a study of OX40 agonist ivuxolimab in advanced cancers. Sequenced by immunoSEQ multiplex PCR; TCRdb stores in-frame clones only, minus some. Of around 58,000 clones listed, 75% to 90% are singletons. The material sequenced was CD4+ or CD8+ T cells sorted from blood, taken in a trial of the OX40 agonist ivuxolimab. These receptors originate from an adult with an advanced solid tumor such as melanoma, head and neck, liver or kidney cancer.

The rearrangement uses TRBV6-5 and TRBJ1-1; D call uncertain. Germline V gives CDR1 MNHEY, CDR2 SVGAGI. There are 16 residues in the CDR3. V lost 0 bases and J 1 base, leaving 12 bases between the germline ends. The CDR3 DNA sequence: TGTGCCAGCAGTTACTCCATCGGACTGAGGAACACTGAAGCTTTCTTT. It translates to CASSYSIGLRNTEAFF.

This chain connects TRBV19 to TRBJ1-1; D is possibly TRBD1 (5 bases). Trimming took 6 bases from V and 5 from J, leaving 19 bases between them. Looked up from germline, CDR1 is LNHDA and CDR2 is SQIVND (reference sequence). There are 15 residues in the CDR3. The CDR3 coding sequence is TGTGCCAGTAGAATCGCCGGGGGGGAAGGGACTGAAGCTTTCTTT. It yields the protein CASRIAGGEGTEAFF.

The rearrangement uses TRBV4-1 and TRBJ1-3; the D gene is possibly TRBD1 (5 bases). This CDR3 has 16 residues. V lost 1 base and J lost 0, with 10 bases in between. Germline V gives CDR1 MGHRA, CDR2 YSYEKL. The CDR3 nucleotides read TGCGCCAGCAGCCAAGGTCCGACAGTCTCTGGAAACACCATATATTTT. Protein: CASSQGPTVSGNTIYF.

The chain is built from TRBV30 and TRBJ2-2; perhaps TRBD1 as D (5 bases). Per germline, CDR1 GTSNPN and CDR2 SVGIG (reference sequence). The V gene lost 2 bases and the J gene lost 1 base, with 11 bases spanning the gap. The CDR3 sequence is 15 residues long. CDR3 DNA: TGTGCCTGGAGTCCGTTAGGACAGAACACCGGGGAGCTGTTTTTT. Protein sequence: CAWSPLGQNTGELFF.

The rearrangement links TRBV30 to TRBJ2-3; D is possibly TRBD2 (6 bases). Germline CDR1 is GTSNPN and CDR2 is SVGIG (reference sequence). V gave up 7 bases and J gave up 4 bases, with 9 bases separating them. This CDR3 is 11 amino acids long. The CDR3 loop is CAFGGADTQYF. The CDR3 DNA reads TGTGCCTTTGGAGGGGCAGATACGCAGTATTTT.

The chain joins TRBV21-1 to TRBJ1-1. TRBV21-1 is termed a pseudogene. The CDR3 is 9 residues long. The CDR3 coding sequence is TGTGCCAGCAGCGATGAAGCTTTCTTT. It translates to CASSDEAFF.

V gene TRBV29-1 combines with J gene TRBJ2-7; 12 nucleotides align to TRBD1. The CDR3 has 14 residues. From germline, CDR1 is SQVTM and CDR2 ANQGSEA. V was clipped by 6 bases and J by 9 bases; unmatched bases: 12. The CDR3 region is CSVAARDRGLPQYF. The CDR3 DNA sequence: TGCAGCGTCGCCGCCCGGGACAGGGGGCTCCCGCAGTACTTC.

The rearrangement links TRBV18 to TRBJ2-3; TRBD2 agrees at 10 bases. CDR1 is KGHSH, CDR2 LQKENI, per germline. The CDR3 consists of 15 residues. Germline trimming cut 2 bases from V and 2 bases from J; bases unmatched to any gene: 1. CDR3 DNA sequence: TGTGCCAGCTCACCAACTAGCGGGATCACAGATACGCAGTATTTT. This codes for CASSPTSGITDTQYF.

The chain links TRBV15 to TRBJ2-1; possibly TRBD2 for D (6 bases). The CDR3 extends over 17 amino acids. V was pared by 0 bases and J by 3 bases, with 15 bases between. Per the germline V gene, CDR1 is LNHNV and CDR2 is YYDKDF (reference sequence). The DNA of the CDR3 is TGTGCCACCAGCAGAGATCGGGGCGGGATGGTCTACAATGAGCAGTTCTTC. Protein: CATSRDRGGMVYNEQFF.

V gene TRBV19 combines with J gene TRBJ2-3; the D is unclear. Trimming took 1 base from V and 9 from J, leaving 11 bases between them. Looked up from germline, CDR1 is LNHDA and CDR2 is SQIVND (reference sequence). The CDR3 sequence is 13 residues long. CDR3 residues: CASSIVRLETQYF. In DNA, the CDR3 is TGTGCCAGTAGTATAGTTCGGCTAGAAACGCAGTATTTT. Supplemented by reference TRBV19 and TRBJ2-3, the full variable domain reads DGGITQSPKYLFRKEGQNVTLSCEQNLNHDAMYWYRQDPGQGLRLIYYSQIVNDFQKGDIAEGYSVSREKKESFPLTVTSAQKNPTAFYLCASSIVRLETQYFGPGTRLTVL.

This clone appeared once. J is TRBJ2-2 and V is TRBV2; D is unresolved. V gave up 7 bases and J gave up 1 base, with 7 bases separating them. CDR1 is SNHLY, CDR2 FYNNEI, per germline. The CDR3 covers 13 residues. In nucleotides, the CDR3 is TGTGCCAGCATGAAGGAGAACACCGGGGAGCTGTTTTTT. This sequence encodes CASMKENTGELFF.

The genes are TRBV29-1 and TRBJ2-1, with D possibly matching TRBD2 (6 bases). The CDR3 covers 12 residues. The germline V and J ends were trimmed by 7 bases and 6 bases, with 13 bases remaining between them. The germline CDR1 and CDR2 sequences are SQVTM and ANQGSEA. Here the CDR3 reads CSAGERSNEQFF. CDR3 DNA sequence: TGCAGCGCGGGGGAGCGGTCCAATGAGCAGTTCTTC.

The chain has TRBV30 and TRBJ1-2, with D hard to call. V was trimmed by 1 base and J by 2 bases, leaving 2 bases between them. This CDR3 is 11 amino acids long. Germline V gene sequence: CDR1 GTSNPN, CDR2 SVGIG (reference sequence). The DNA of the CDR3 is TGTGCCTGGAGTGACAACTATGGCTACACCTTC. Encoded protein: CAWSDNYGYTF.

This clone has only one observation. The chain has TRBV10-3 and TRBJ1-2; possible D gene TRBD1, 6 bases. The CDR3 contains 13 residues. The V end was cut by 4 bases, the J end by 2 bases, with 8 bases between. Looked up from germline, CDR1 is ENHRY and CDR2 is SYGVKD. DNA of the CDR3: TGTGCCATCAGTGGCACAGGGAACTATGGCTACACCTTC. This encodes CAISGTGNYGYTF.